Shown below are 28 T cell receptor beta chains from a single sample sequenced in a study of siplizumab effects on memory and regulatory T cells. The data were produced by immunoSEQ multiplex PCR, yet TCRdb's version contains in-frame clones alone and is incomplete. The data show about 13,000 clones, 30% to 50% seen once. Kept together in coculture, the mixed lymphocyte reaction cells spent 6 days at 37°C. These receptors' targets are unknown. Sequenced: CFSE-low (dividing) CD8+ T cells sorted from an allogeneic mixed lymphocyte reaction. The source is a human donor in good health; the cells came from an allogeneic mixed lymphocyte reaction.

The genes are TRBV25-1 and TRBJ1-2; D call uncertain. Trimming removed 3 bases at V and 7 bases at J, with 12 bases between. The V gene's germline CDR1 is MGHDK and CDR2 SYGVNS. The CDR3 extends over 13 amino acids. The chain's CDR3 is CASSEAEFAGYTF. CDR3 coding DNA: TGTGCCAGCAGTGAGGCAGAATTTGCTGGCTACACCTTC.

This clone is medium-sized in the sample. The CDR3, as DNA: TGTGCCAGCAGCCCGCCAACCTCTAGCGGGTGGCCCTACGAGCAGTACTTC. Translating gives CASSPPTSSGWPYEQYF. The chain uses TRBV9 and TRBJ2-7; TRBD2 agrees at 8 bases. Trimming cost V 4 bases and J 2 bases; bases outside gene matches: 14. Germline loops: CDR1 SGDLS, CDR2 YYNGEE. The length of the CDR3 is 17 residues.

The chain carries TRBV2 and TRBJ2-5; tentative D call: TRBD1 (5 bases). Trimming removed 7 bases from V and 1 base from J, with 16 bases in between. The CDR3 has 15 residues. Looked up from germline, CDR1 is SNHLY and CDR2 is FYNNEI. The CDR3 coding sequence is TGTGCCAGCATAGGGGTGGACACCTTCCAAGAGACCCAGTACTTC. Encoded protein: CASIGVDTFQETQYF.

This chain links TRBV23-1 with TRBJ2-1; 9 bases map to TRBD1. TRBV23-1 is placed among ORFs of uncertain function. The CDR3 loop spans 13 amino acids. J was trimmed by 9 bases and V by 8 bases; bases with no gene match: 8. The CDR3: CASCRTGVSEQFF. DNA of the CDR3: TGCGCCAGCTGCCGGACAGGGGTCAGTGAGCAGTTCTTC.

This chain's CDR3 is CASSYAGANEKLFF. In DNA, the CDR3 is TGTGCCAGCAGTTACGCGGGCGCTAATGAAAAACTGTTTTTT. This sequence joins TRBV6-5 and TRBJ1-4; D gene ambiguous. V dropped 2 bases and J dropped 3 bases, with 7 bases sitting between them. CDR1 is MNHEY and CDR2 is SVGAGI in the germline V gene. This CDR3 region has 14 residues.

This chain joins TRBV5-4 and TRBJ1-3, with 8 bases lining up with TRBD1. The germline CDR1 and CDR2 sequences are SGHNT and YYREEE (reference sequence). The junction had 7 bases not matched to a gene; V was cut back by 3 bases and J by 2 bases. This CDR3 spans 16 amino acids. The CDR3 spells CASSYGGQGTGNTIYF. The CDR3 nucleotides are TGTGCCAGCAGCTACGGAGGACAGGGCACTGGAAACACCATATATTTT.

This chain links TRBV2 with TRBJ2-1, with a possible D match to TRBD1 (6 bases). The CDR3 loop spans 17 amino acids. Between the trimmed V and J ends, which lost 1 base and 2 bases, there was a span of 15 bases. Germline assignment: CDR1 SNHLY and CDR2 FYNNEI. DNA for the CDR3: TGTGCCAGCAGTGAAGATTTGGTGGGGGCGCCCTACAATGAGCAGTTCTTC. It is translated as CASSEDLVGAPYNEQFF. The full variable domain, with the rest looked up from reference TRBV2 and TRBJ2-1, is EPEVTQTPSHQVTQMGQEVILRCVPISNHLYFYWYRQILGQKVEFLVSFYNNEISEKSEIFDDQFSVERPDGSNFTLKIRSTKLEDSAMYFCASSEDLVGAPYNEQFFGPGTRLTVL.

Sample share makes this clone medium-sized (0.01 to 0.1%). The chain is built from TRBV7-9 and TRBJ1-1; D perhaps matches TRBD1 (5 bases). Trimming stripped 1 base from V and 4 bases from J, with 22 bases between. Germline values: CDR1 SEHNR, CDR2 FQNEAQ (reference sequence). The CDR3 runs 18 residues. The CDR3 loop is CASSLGSRVSAGSTEAFF. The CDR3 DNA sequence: TGTGCCAGCAGCTTAGGTTCTCGGGTTTCAGCAGGGAGCACTGAAGCTTTCTTT.

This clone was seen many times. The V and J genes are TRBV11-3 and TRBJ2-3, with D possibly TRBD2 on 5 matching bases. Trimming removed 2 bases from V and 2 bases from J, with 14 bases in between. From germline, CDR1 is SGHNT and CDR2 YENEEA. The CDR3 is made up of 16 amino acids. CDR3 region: CASSLRRGNPTDTQYF. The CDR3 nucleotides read TGTGCCAGCAGCTTAAGACGGGGAAACCCCACAGATACGCAGTATTTT.

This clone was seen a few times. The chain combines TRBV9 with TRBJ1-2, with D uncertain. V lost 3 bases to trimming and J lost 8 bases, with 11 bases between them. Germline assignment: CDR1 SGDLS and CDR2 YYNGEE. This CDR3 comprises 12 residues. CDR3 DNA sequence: TGTGCCAGCAGCGGCGAACGGGAGGGCTACACCTTC. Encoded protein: CASSGEREGYTF.

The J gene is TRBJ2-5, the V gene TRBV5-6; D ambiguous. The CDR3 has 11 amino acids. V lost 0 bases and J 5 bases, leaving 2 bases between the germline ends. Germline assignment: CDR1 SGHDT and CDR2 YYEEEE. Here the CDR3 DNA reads TGTGCCAGCAGCTTGGCCGAGACCCAGTACTTC. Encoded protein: CASSLAETQYF.

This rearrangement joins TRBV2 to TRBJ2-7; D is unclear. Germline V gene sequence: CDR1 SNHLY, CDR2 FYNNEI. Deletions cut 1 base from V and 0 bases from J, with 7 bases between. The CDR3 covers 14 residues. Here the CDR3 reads CASSEGAISYEQYF. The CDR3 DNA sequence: TGTGCCAGCAGTGAAGGGGCTATCTCCTACGAGCAGTACTTC.

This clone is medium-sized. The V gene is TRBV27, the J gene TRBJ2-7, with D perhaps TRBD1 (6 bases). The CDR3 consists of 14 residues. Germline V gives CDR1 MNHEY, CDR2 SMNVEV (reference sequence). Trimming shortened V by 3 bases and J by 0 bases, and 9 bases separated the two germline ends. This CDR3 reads CASSFLGASYEQYF. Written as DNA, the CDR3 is TGTGCCAGCAGTTTTTTGGGGGCCTCCTACGAGCAGTACTTC.

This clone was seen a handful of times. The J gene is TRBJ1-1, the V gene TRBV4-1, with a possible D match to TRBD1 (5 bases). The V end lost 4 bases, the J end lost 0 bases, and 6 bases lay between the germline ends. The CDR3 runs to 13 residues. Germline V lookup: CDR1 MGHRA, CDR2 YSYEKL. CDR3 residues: CASSPGVNTEAFF. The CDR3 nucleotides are TGCGCCAGCAGCCCGGGGGTGAACACTGAAGCTTTCTTT.

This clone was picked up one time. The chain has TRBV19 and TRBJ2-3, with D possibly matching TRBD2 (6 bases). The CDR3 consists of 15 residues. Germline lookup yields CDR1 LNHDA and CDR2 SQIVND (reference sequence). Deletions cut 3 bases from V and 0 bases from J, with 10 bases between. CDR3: CASSMLAASTDTQYF. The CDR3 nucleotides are TGTGCCAGTAGTATGTTAGCGGCCAGCACAGATACGCAGTATTTT.

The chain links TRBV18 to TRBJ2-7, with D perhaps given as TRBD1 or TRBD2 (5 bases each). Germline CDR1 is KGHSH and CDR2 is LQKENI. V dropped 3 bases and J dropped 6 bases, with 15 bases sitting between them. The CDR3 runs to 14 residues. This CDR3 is CASSPSDAGGEQYF. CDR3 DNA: TGTGCCAGCTCACCTTCAGACGCTGGGGGCGAGCAGTACTTC. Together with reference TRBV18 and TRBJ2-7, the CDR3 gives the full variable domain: NAGVMQNPRHLVRRRGQEARLRCSPMKGHSHVYWYRQLPEEGLKFMVYLQKENIIDESGMPKERFSAEFPKEGPSILRIQQVVRGDSAAYFCASSPSDAGGEQYFGPGTRLTVT.

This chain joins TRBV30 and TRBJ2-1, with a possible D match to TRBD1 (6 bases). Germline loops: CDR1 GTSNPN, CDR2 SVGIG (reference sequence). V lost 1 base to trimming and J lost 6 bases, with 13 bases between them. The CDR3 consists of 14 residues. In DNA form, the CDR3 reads TGTGCCTGGAGTGCAGGGGTGGTTTTCAATGAGCAGTTCTTC. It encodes CAWSAGVVFNEQFF.

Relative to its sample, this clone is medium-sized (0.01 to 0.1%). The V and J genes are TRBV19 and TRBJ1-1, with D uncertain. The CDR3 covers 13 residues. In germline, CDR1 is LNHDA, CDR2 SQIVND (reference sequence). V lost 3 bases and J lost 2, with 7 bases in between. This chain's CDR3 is CASSIWRNTEAFF. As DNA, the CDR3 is TGTGCCAGTAGTATTTGGAGAAACACTGAAGCTTTCTTT.

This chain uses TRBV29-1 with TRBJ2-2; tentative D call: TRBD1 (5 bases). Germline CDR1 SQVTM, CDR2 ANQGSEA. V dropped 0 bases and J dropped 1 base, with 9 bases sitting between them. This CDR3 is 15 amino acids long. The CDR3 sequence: CSVEDRGWNTGELFF. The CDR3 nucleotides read TGCAGCGTTGAAGATAGGGGTTGGAACACCGGGGAGCTGTTTTTT.

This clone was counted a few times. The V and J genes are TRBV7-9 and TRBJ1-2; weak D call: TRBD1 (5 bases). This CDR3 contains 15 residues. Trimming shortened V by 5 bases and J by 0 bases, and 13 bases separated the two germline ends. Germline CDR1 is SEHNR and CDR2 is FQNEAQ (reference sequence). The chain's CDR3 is CASSAAGKANYGYTF. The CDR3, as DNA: TGTGCCAGCAGCGCCGCAGGGAAAGCTAACTATGGCTACACCTTC.

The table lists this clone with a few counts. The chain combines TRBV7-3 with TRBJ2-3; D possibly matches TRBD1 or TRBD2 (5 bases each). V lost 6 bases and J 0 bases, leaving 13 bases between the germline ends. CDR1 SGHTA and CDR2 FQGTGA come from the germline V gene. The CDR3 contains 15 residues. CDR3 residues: CASSHGASSTDTQYF. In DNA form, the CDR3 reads TGTGCCAGCAGTCACGGGGCCAGTAGCACAGATACGCAGTATTTT.

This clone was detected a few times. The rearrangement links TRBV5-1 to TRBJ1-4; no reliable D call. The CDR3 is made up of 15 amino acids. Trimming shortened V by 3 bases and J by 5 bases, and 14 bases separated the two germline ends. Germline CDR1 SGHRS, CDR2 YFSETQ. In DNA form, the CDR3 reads TGCGCCAGCAGCTCCAACCCCTCTCCAAATGAAAAACTGTTTTTT. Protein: CASSSNPSPNEKLFF.

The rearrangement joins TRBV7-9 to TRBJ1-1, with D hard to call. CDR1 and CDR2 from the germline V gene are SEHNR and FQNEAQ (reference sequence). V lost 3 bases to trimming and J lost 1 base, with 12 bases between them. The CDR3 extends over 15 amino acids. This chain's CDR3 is CASSFTPRTNTEAFF. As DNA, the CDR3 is TGTGCCAGCAGCTTTACCCCCAGGACGAACACTGAAGCTTTCTTT.

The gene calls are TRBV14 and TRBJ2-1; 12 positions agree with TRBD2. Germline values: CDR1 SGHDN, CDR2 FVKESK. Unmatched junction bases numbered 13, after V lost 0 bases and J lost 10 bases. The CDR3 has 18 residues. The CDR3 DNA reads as TGTGCCAGCAGCCAAGAATCGGCGCTAGCGGGGGGGTGGATGGAGCAGTTCTTC. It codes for CASSQESALAGGWMEQFF. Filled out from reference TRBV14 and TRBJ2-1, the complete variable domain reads EAGVTQFPSHSVIEKGQTVTLRCDPISGHDNLYWYRRVMGKEIKFLLHFVKESKQDESGMPNNRFLAERTGGTYSTLKVQPAELEDSGVYFCASSQESALAGGWMEQFFGPGTRLTVL.

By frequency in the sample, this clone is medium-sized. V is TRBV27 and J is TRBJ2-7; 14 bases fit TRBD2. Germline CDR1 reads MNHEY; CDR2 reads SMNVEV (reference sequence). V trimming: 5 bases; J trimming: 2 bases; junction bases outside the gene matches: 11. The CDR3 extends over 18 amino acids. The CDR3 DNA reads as TGTGCCAGCAGTCCCATGGGACTAGCGGGGGCTATAACCTACGAGCAGTACTTC. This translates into CASSPMGLAGAITYEQYF.

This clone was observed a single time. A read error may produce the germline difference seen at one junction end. The CDR3 reads CASSQDSPREQGRAFF. The DNA of the CDR3 is TGCGCCAGCAGCCAAGATTCCCCAAGGGAACAGGGGAGAGCTTTCTTT. The chain employs TRBV5-4 and TRBJ1-1; 7 bases align to TRBD1. The CDR3 consists of 16 residues. Germline CDR1 SGHNT, CDR2 YYREEE (reference sequence). Complete variable domain (other parts from reference TRBV5-4 and TRBJ1-1): ETGVTQSPTHLIKTRGQQVTLRCSSQSGHNTVSWYQQALGQGPQFIFQYYREEENGRGNFPPRFSGLQFPNYSSELNVNALELDDSALYLCASSQDSPREQGRAFFGQGTRLTVV.

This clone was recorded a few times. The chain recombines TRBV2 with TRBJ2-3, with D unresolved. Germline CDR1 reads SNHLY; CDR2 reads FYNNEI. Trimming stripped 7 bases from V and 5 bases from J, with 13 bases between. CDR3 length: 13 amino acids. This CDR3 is CASNDILGDTQYF. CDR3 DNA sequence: TGTGCCAGCAATGACATTTTGGGAGATACGCAGTATTTT. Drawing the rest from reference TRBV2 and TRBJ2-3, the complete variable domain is EPEVTQTPSHQVTQMGQEVILRCVPISNHLYFYWYRQILGQKVEFLVSFYNNEISEKSEIFDDQFSVERPDGSNFTLKIRSTKLEDSAMYFCASNDILGDTQYFGPGTRLTVL.

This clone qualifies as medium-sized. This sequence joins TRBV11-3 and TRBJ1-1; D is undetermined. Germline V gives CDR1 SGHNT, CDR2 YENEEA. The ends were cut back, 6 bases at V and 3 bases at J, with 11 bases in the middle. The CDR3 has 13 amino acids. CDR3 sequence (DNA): TGTGCCAGCAGACAGAGCCCCGACACTGAAGCTTTCTTT. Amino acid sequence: CASRQSPDTEAFF.